The rows below give T cell receptor beta chains drawn from one sample of a study of blood T cell repertoires in COVID-19. The table came from immunoSEQ multiplex PCR; TCRdb's copy has only in-frame clones and leaves some out. The table shows 100,000 to 150,000 clones, with roughly 91% occurring only once. The sequencing sample was made of peripheral blood. The receptors stem from a man aged 50-60 years with active or convalescent COVID-19. The CDR3 runs from the conserved cysteine through the conserved F or W. The D gene is left open where the match is weak. Not all rows give a size; the values are once, few, many and, for expanded clones, a class.

j_call	v_call	clone_size	d_call	cdr3_nt	cdr3_aa
TRBJ1-1	TRBV28	NA	TRBD1	TGTGCCAGCAGTCTACTCGACAGGGCCAGGAACACTGAAGCTTTCTTT	CASSLLDRARNTEAFF
TRBJ2-7	TRBV9	NA	TRBD2	TGTGCCAGCAGCTCAAGGCTAGCGGGGGGAACCTACGAGCAGTACTTC	CASSSRLAGGTYEQYF
TRBJ1-6	TRBV7-2	NA	TRBD1	TGTGCCAGCAGCCTCGATTACCGGGACAGGGGTCGGTCACCCCTCCACTTT	CASSLDYRDRGRSPLHF
TRBJ2-7	TRBV5-6	NA	TRBD2	TGTGCCAGCAGCTTCGGTAGCGGGGGGTCCGAGCAGTACTTC	CASSFGSGGSEQYF
TRBJ2-1	TRBV6-5	NA	NA	TGTGCCTCTCTGAGCTCCTACAATGAGCAGTTCTTC	CASLSSYNEQFF
TRBJ2-5	TRBV15	NA	NA	TGTGCCACCAGCAGAGATCCGCTAGTTGGGGAGACCCAGTACTTC	CATSRDPLVGETQYF
TRBJ2-1	TRBV19	NA	TRBD1	TGTGCCAGTAGATCAGGACAGGATTACAATGAGCAGTTCTTC	CASRSGQDYNEQFF
TRBJ1-6	TRBV29-1	NA	NA	TGCAGCGTTGGGGGGCTAGGCTCACCCCTCCACTTT	CSVGGLGSPLHF
TRBJ1-6	TRBV2	NA	NA	TGTGCCAGCAGTGAAACCGGGAGAATCAATTCACCCCTCCACTTT	CASSETGRINSPLHF
TRBJ2-7	TRBV18	NA	NA	TGTGCCAGCTCACCGGGCCAGGGTCTCTACGAGCAGTACTTC	CASSPGQGLYEQYF
TRBJ1-4	TRBV27	NA	NA	TGTGCCAGCAGTTTTCCCTTAACTAATGAAAAACTGTTTTTT	CASSFPLTNEKLFF
TRBJ2-7	TRBV5-1	NA	NA	TGCGCCAGCAGCTTTGGCCAGTCCTACGAGCAGTACTTC	CASSFGQSYEQYF
TRBJ1-1	TRBV4-2	NA	NA	TGTGCCAGCAGCCAACAGAAGACAGCGAACACTGAAGCTTTCTTT	CASSQQKTANTEAFF
TRBJ1-1	TRBV18	NA	NA	TGTGCCAGCTCACTCCCCGGTTACACTGAAGCTTTCTTT	CASSLPGYTEAFF
TRBJ2-2	TRBV12-5	NA	TRBD2	TGTGCTAGTGGTTCTTGGTACATTTTGGGGGGACTAGCGGGGACGGATTCCGGGGAGCTGTTTTTT	CASGSWYILGGLAGTDSGELFF
TRBJ1-4	TRBV6-1	NA	NA	TGTGCCAGCAGTGAATGGTCAGATGAAAAACTGTTTTTT	CASSEWSDEKLFF
TRBJ2-3	TRBV29-1	NA	NA	TGCAGCGTTGACTCGGCACTAGATTGGGAAGATACGCAGTATTTT	CSVDSALDWEDTQYF
TRBJ1-6	TRBV7-9	NA	TRBD1	TGTGCCAGCAGTCAAGGGACAGGGGGCCCTTCACCCCTCCACTTT	CASSQGTGGPSPLHF
TRBJ2-5	TRBV12-3/TRBV12-4	NA	NA	TGTGCCAGCAAGGCAGGGGCACAAGAGACCCAGTACTTC	CASKAGAQETQYF
TRBJ2-7	TRBV28	NA	TRBD1	TGTGCCAGCAGTCCCTGGAGGGGACAGGGTACCCTACGAGAGCAGTACTTC	CASSPWRGQGTLREQYF
TRBJ2-7	TRBV23-1	NA	TRBD1	TGCGCCAGCAGTAACCTGGGGGGGACAGGGGACCACGAGCAGTACTTC	CASSNLGGTGDHEQYF
TRBJ2-1	TRBV7-6	once	TRBD1	TGTGCCAGCAGCGCCTCCGGGACAGGGCCCAATGAGCAGTTCTTC	CASSASGTGPNEQFF
TRBJ2-3	TRBV24-1	NA	TRBD2	TGTGCCACCAGTGACTCCGGACTAGCGGGTACACGCACAGATACGCAGTATTTT	CATSDSGLAGTRTDTQYF
TRBJ2-5	TRBV5-1	NA	NA	TGCGCCAGCAGCTTATTTACGGTCCAAGAGACCCAGTACTTC	CASSLFTVQETQYF
TRBJ1-2	TRBV18	NA	TRBD1	TGTGCCAGCTCACACCGTAATGGACAGGGGGCACTCGACTATGGCTACACCTTC	CASSHRNGQGALDYGYTF
TRBJ1-2	TRBV15	NA	TRBD1	TGTGCCACCAGCAGAGACTGGGACAGGGGTGGCTACACCTTC	CATSRDWDRGGYTF
TRBJ1-5	TRBV28	NA	NA	TGTGCCAGCAGTTCTCGTCAGCCCCAGCATTTT	CASSSRQPQHF
TRBJ2-1	TRBV30	NA	TRBD2	TGTGCCTGGAGCGTCGGCGGGAGCTCCAATGAGCAGTTCTTC	CAWSVGGSSNEQFF
TRBJ1-2	TRBV24-1	NA	NA	TGTGCCACCAGTGCGGGTGTCGGCTATGGCTACACCTTC	CATSAGVGYGYTF
TRBJ2-7	TRBV5-4	NA	TRBD2	TGTGCCAGCAGCTCAGCACCGGGACTAGCGGGAGACTACGAGCAGTACTTC	CASSSAPGLAGDYEQYF
TRBJ2-2	TRBV9	NA	NA	TGTGCCAGCAGCGTAGTCGGTGCGGCGAACAGGAAAACCGGGGAGCTGTTTTTT	CASSVVGAANRKTGELFF
TRBJ1-5	TRBV6-6	NA	NA	TGTGCCAGCGAAGAAGCGAGCAATCAGCCCCAGCATTTT	CASEEASNQPQHF
TRBJ2-3	TRBV19	NA	NA	TGTGCCAGTAGTATGCGACACACAGATACGCAGTATTTT	CASSMRHTDTQYF
TRBJ2-3	TRBV6-1	NA	NA	TGTGCCAGCAGTGAAGTAGCCGGGGGGCACACAGATACGCAGTATTTT	CASSEVAGGHTDTQYF
TRBJ1-5	TRBV19	NA	TRBD1	TGTGCCAGTACAGACAGGGGCCCAGGTGGGCCCCAGCATTTT	CASTDRGPGGPQHF
TRBJ2-5	TRBV4-1	NA	TRBD2	TGCGCCAGCAGCTTCAGCCGACTAGCGGGGGAAGAGACCCAGTACTTC	CASSFSRLAGEETQYF
TRBJ1-5	TRBV10-3	NA	TRBD1	TGTGCCATCGGTCAGGGGGCACAACAGCCCCAGCATTTT	CAIGQGAQQPQHF
TRBJ2-5	TRBV5-1	NA	TRBD1	TGCGCCAGCCGCGAGACAGGGTCTGTAGAGACCCAGTACTTC	CASRETGSVETQYF
TRBJ2-7	TRBV24-1	once	NA	TGTGCCACCAGTCGGGATTTCTGGGTCCGGACAGCCTACGTAAACGAGCAGTACTTC	CATSRDFWVRTAYVNEQYF
TRBJ2-7	TRBV7-9	NA	TRBD1	TGTGCCAGCAGCTTGGGCCGGGACAGGGAACGGACCCTCTACGAGCAGTACTTC	CASSLGRDRERTLYEQYF
TRBJ1-1	TRBV10-2	few	NA	TGCGCCACCTCACAGTCCTCAATCACTGAAGCTTTCTTT	CATSQSSITEAFF
TRBJ2-2	TRBV9	NA	TRBD2	TGTGCCAGCAGCGTAGCTCCGACGGGAGGCGGCACCGGGGAGCTGTTTTTT	CASSVAPTGGGTGELFF
TRBJ2-2	TRBV6-4	NA	TRBD1	TGTGCCAGCTCCTCGGACAGGGCGGGCACCGGGGAGCTGTTTTTT	CASSSDRAGTGELFF
TRBJ1-1	TRBV5-4	NA	NA	TGTGCCAGCAGCTTGCAGGGGCGGGTCACTGAAGCTTTCTTT	CASSLQGRVTEAFF
TRBJ2-1	TRBV7-6	NA	TRBD2	TGTGCCAGCAGCTTAGATACATGGCGGGAGGGCTACAATGAGCAGTTCTTC	CASSLDTWREGYNEQFF
TRBJ2-1	TRBV27	few	TRBD2	TGTGCCAGCAGTTTATTCTCTGCGGCGGGGGGATCCTACAATGAGCAGTTCTTC	CASSLFSAAGGSYNEQFF
TRBJ2-2	TRBV7-2	NA	TRBD2	TGTGCCAGCAGCTTAGACGCTAGCGGGGGGGCCATCGGGGAGCTGTTTTTT	CASSLDASGGAIGELFF
TRBJ2-3	TRBV3-1/TRBV3-2	NA	NA	TGTGCCAGCAGCCAAGACTGGGACTCCACAGATACGCAGTATTTT	CASSQDWDSTDTQYF
TRBJ1-6	TRBV28	NA	TRBD1	TGTGCCAGCAGCCCTCAGACTCAGGGGGCGGGTTCACCCCTCCACTTT	CASSPQTQGAGSPLHF
TRBJ1-1	TRBV4-2	NA	NA	TGTGCCAGCAGCCAAGATTCTGACCTCAGGACTGAAGCTTTCTTT	CASSQDSDLRTEAFF